A single sample gave rise to the 25 T cell receptor beta chains below, sequenced in a study of T cell repertoires in cytomegalovirus infection. TCRdb reprocessed the reads via MiXCR and lists one record per CDR3 protein. Here the sample spans around 450,000 distinct CDR3 sequences, about 10% being singletons. The sample consisted of PBMCs. The receptors shown here come from a human donor in good health (CMV status not recorded). Some clones in this sample may be carry-over from other donors' samples.

This chain joins TRBV20-1 and TRBJ2-7; 14 nucleotides align to TRBD2. Per germline, CDR1 DFQATT and CDR2 SNEGSKA (reference sequence). J was trimmed by 7 bases and V by 3 bases; bases with no gene match: 2. The CDR3 covers 13 residues. The CDR3 DNA is TGCAGTGCTAGGACTAGCGGGAGGGGGGAGCAGTACTTC. It codes for CSARTSGRGEQYF.

This clonotype was detected many times. The chain employs TRBV5-6 and TRBJ2-1, with D perhaps TRBD2 (5 bases). The CDR3 runs to 13 residues. V was pared by 2 bases and J by 5 bases, with 8 bases between. Per the germline V gene, CDR1 is SGHDT and CDR2 is YYEEEE. CDR3 sequence reads: CASSFTGNNEQFF. As DNA, the CDR3 is TGTGCCAGCAGCTTTACGGGAAACAATGAGCAGTTCTTC.

V is TRBV20-1 and J is TRBJ2-3; 9 bases line up with TRBD1. CDR1 and CDR2 from the germline V gene are DFQATT and SNEGSKA (reference sequence). The J segment lost 2 bases and the V segment lost 1 base, leaving 1 base of the junction unmatched. This CDR3 is built from 14 residues. CDR3: CSARGTGATDTQYF. The CDR3 DNA reads as TGCAGTGCTAGAGGGACAGGGGCCACAGATACGCAGTATTTT.

This clonotype was detected many times. This chain connects TRBV7-8 to TRBJ2-5; 12 nucleotides align to TRBD2. CDR1 is SGHVS, CDR2 FQNEAQ, per germline. This CDR3 comprises 15 residues. Trimming cost V 5 bases and J 5 bases; bases outside gene matches: 6. The DNA of the CDR3 is TGTGCCAGCAGCCCGACTAGCGGGAGTCGGGAGACCCAGTACTTC. This sequence encodes CASSPTSGSRETQYF.

This clonotype was recorded many times. V usage is TRBV6-6 and J usage is TRBJ1-6; TRBD1 matches at 9 bases. V dropped 2 bases and J dropped 12; count of bases not matched to a gene: 8. Germline V gene data show CDR1 as MNHNY and CDR2 as SVGAGI (reference sequence). The CDR3 totals 15 residues. The CDR3 sequence: CASSYGGQGGVPLHF. In DNA, the CDR3 is TGTGCCAGCAGTTACGGGGGACAGGGAGGGGTACCCCTCCACTTT.

In this sample, this clonotype turned up many times. This chain uses TRBV5-4 with TRBJ2-5; D is possibly TRBD1 or TRBD2 (5 bases each). The CDR3 length is 14 residues. CDR1 and CDR2 from the germline V gene are SGHNT and YYREEE (reference sequence). V lost 2 bases and J lost 5, with 13 bases in between. Here the CDR3 DNA reads TGTGCCAGCAGCTTAAAACTGGGGGTGGAGACCCAGTACTTC. Protein sequence: CASSLKLGVETQYF.

This clonotype was recorded at least ten times. The chain combines TRBV19 with TRBJ1-1, with no clear D. The CDR3 sequence is 13 residues long. CDR1 is LNHDA and CDR2 is SQIVND in the germline V gene (reference sequence). Trimming removed 1 base from V and 1 base from J, with 4 bases in between. CDR3 amino acids: CASSIGRNTEAFF. In DNA form, the CDR3 reads TGTGCCAGTAGTATAGGCCGGAACACTGAAGCTTTCTTT.

The sample holds many counts of this clonotype. The chain uses TRBV18 and TRBJ1-1, with D uncertain. The CDR3 is made up of 13 amino acids. Per germline, CDR1 KGHSH and CDR2 LQKENI. V lost 8 bases and J lost 0, with 10 bases in between. CDR3 sequence: CASSPPMNTEAFF. The CDR3 DNA reads as TGTGCCAGCAGCCCTCCCATGAACACTGAAGCTTTCTTT.

The rearrangement uses TRBV5-1 and TRBJ2-1; unclear D gene. Germline assignment: CDR1 SGHRS and CDR2 YFSETQ. CDR3 length: 12 residues. Trimming pared 5 bases from V and 5 bases from J, leaving 8 bases between. CDR3 coding DNA: TGCGCCAGCAGTGACGGCGACAATGAGCAGTTCTTC. It specifies CASSDGDNEQFF.

The table lists this clonotype with many counts. The V call is TRBV12-3 or TRBV12-4, the J call TRBJ1-5; D gene ambiguous. This CDR3 contains 14 residues. V lost 2 bases and J 0 bases, leaving 5 bases between the germline ends. The CDR3 DNA is TGTGCCAGCAGTTTACGGGATAGCAATCAGCCCCAGCATTTT. Protein: CASSLRDSNQPQHF.

This clonotype appeared many times. J is TRBJ2-1 and V is TRBV5-4; D gene unclear. V was shortened by 0 bases and J by 0 bases, with 10 bases between the two germline ends. Germline CDR1 SGHNT, CDR2 YYREEE (reference sequence). This CDR3 has 16 residues. CDR3 nucleotide sequence: TGTGCCAGCAGCTTGGAAGCACTGAGCTCCTACAATGAGCAGTTCTTC. It encodes CASSLEALSSYNEQFF. The variable domain in full, completed from reference TRBV5-4 and TRBJ2-1, reads ETGVTQSPTHLIKTRGQQVTLRCSSQSGHNTVSWYQQALGQGPQFIFQYYREEENGRGNFPPRFSGLQFPNYSSELNVNALELDDSALYLCASSLEALSSYNEQFFGPGTRLTVL.

This clonotype was counted at least ten times. In DNA, the CDR3 is TGTGCCAGCAGGCCCTATATGAACACCGGGGAGCTGTTTTTT. Its protein product is CASRPYMNTGELFF. V usage is TRBV6-1 and J usage is TRBJ2-2; D is unresolved. Germline V gene lookup returns CDR1 MNHNS and CDR2 SASEGT. The V end lost 6 bases, the J end lost 1 base, and 9 bases lay between the germline ends. The CDR3 covers 14 residues.

This clonotype was detected ten times or more. The chain recombines TRBV30 with TRBJ2-7, with 9 bases matching TRBD1. The germline V gene encodes CDR1 GTSNPN and CDR2 SVGIG (reference sequence). V gave up 5 bases and J gave up 1 base; unmatched junction bases: 3. The CDR3 covers 13 residues. CDR3 DNA: TGTGCCTGGTACAGGGGGCCTTCCTACGAGCAGTACTTC. This gives the protein CAWYRGPSYEQYF.

Regarding this clonotype: Just one base apart from a much larger clone, this may be a read error. The J gene is TRBJ2-4, the V gene TRBV29-1; D is possibly TRBD1 (6 bases). The CDR3 has 13 amino acids. Per the germline V gene, CDR1 is SQVTM and CDR2 is ANQGSEA. DNA for the CDR3: TGCAGCGTTGAAGAGGGGGCCAAAAACATTCATTACTTC. The encoded protein is CSVEEGAKNIHYF.

In this sample, this clonotype turned up many times. V gene TRBV7-2 combines with J gene TRBJ2-3; the D gene is possibly TRBD2 (5 bases). Trimming removed 6 bases at V and 7 bases at J, with 11 bases between. Per germline, CDR1 SGHTA and CDR2 FQGNSA. This CDR3 has 12 residues. The CDR3 nucleotides are TGTGCCAGCAGTTCGGGATCAAATACGCAGTATTTT. Protein: CASSSGSNTQYF.

The chain is built from TRBV27 and TRBJ1-1; D not resolved. This CDR3 is 12 amino acids long. Germline V gene sequence: CDR1 MNHEY, CDR2 SMNVEV (reference sequence). Trimming removed 7 bases from V and 0 bases from J, with 6 bases in between. The CDR3 spells CASKSLNTEAFF. In nucleotides, the CDR3 is TGTGCCAGCAAGTCGTTGAACACTGAAGCTTTCTTT.

This clonotype was seen ten or more times. V is TRBV28 and J is TRBJ1-2; 7 bases agree with TRBD1. Trimming at V came to 6 bases and at J to 8 bases, leaving 9 bases not matched to a gene. The CDR3 is 13 residues long. Germline CDR1 is MDHEN and CDR2 is SYDVKM. This CDR3 reads CASSPGQAGGYTF. The CDR3 DNA sequence: TGTGCCAGCAGCCCAGGACAGGCGGGGGGCTACACCTTC.

This chain uses TRBV20-1 with TRBJ1-2, with D possibly matching TRBD1 (5 bases). This CDR3 region has 17 residues. Germline CDR1 reads DFQATT; CDR2 reads SNEGSKA (reference sequence). V was shortened by 0 bases and J by 4 bases, with 21 bases between the two germline ends. The CDR3 region is CSARDRRGKARSYGYTF. The CDR3 bases are TGCAGTGCTAGAGATCGCCGGGGGAAGGCTAGGAGCTATGGCTACACCTTC.

This clonotype was recorded at least ten times. The rearrangement joins TRBV6-6 to TRBJ2-3; TRBD2 matches 10 bases. The germline V gene has CDR1 MNHNY and CDR2 SVGAGI (reference sequence). This CDR3 has 19 residues. With 2 bases clipped from V and 2 bases from J, the junction kept 13 bases outside the gene matches. For the CDR3, the DNA is TGTGCCAGCAGTTACGTCAGCCCCCGGACTAGCGGCTACACAGATACGCAGTATTTT. Protein sequence: CASSYVSPRTSGYTDTQYF.

This clonotype has ten or more counts. CDR3 amino acids: CASSPGAERQYF. The DNA for the CDR3 is TGTGCCAGCAGCCCGGGAGCGGAACGACAGTATTTT. The chain recombines TRBV5-6 with TRBJ2-3; D possibly corresponds to TRBD2 (6 bases). CDR3 length: 12 amino acids. The V end was cut by 4 bases, the J end by 12 bases, with 15 bases between. Germline lookup yields CDR1 SGHDT and CDR2 YYEEEE. Full variable domain (remainder filled in from reference TRBV5-6 and TRBJ2-3): DAGVTQSPTHLIKTRGQQVTLRCSPKSGHDTVSWYQQALGQGPQFIFQYYEEEERQRGNFPDRFSGHQFPNYSSELNVNALLLGDSALYLCASSPGAERQYFGPGTRLTVL.

The gene calls are TRBV6-1 and TRBJ1-1; D call uncertain. Per the germline V gene, CDR1 is MNHNS and CDR2 is SASEGT. The ends were cut back, 1 base at V and 11 bases at J, with 17 bases in the middle. There are 14 residues in the CDR3. The CDR3 bases are TGTGCCAGCAGTGAAGTTGGGGTAGACGGAGAGGCTTTCTTT. This gives the protein CASSEVGVDGEAFF.

This clonotype was counted at least ten times. This chain joins TRBV7-2 and TRBJ1-1; no definite D call. Deletions cut 0 bases from V and 4 bases from J, with 9 bases between. This CDR3 has 14 residues. Germline V lookup: CDR1 SGHTA, CDR2 FQGNSA. The CDR3 protein is CASSLAALTTEAFF. Here the CDR3 DNA reads TGTGCCAGCAGCTTAGCAGCCCTTACCACTGAAGCTTTCTTT.

In its sample, this clonotype was seen a few times. The chain carries TRBV23-1 and TRBJ2-2; no definite D call. TRBV23-1 is treated as an ORF (open reading frame) with a function not yet certain. This CDR3 contains 13 residues. With 11 bases removed from V and 4 bases from J, the gap between germline ends came to 14 bases. CDR3 in DNA: TGCGCCCTCTGTAGGGATGGCACCGGGGAGCTGTTTTTT. This encodes CALCRDGTGELFF.

This clonotype was recorded once. The chain's CDR3 is CASSQGAPGDLFYEQYF. CDR3 nucleotides: TGTGCCAGCAGCCAAGGGGCCCCAGGGGACTTATTCTACGAGCAGTACTTC. The J gene is TRBJ2-7, the V gene TRBV3-1; D is perhaps TRBD1 or TRBD2 (6 bases each). Germline V gene sequence: CDR1 LGHDT, CDR2 YNNKEL (reference sequence). Between the trimmed V and J ends, which lost 1 base and 3 bases, there was a span of 19 bases. This CDR3 has 17 residues.

This clonotype was seen more than once but under ten times. The chain couples TRBV28 to TRBJ2-1; D is possibly TRBD2 (5 bases). Germline V lookup: CDR1 MDHEN, CDR2 SYDVKM. This CDR3 spans 17 amino acids. V lost 3 bases and J lost 0, with 15 bases in between. As DNA, the CDR3 is TGTGCCAGCAGTTTGAGTGGGAGCCGAAGCTCCTACAATGAGCAGTTCTTC. This sequence encodes CASSLSGSRSSYNEQFF.